The next 28 T cell receptor beta chains were all read from a single sample in a study of regulatory T cells in long-lasting Graves disease. In building TCR beta libraries, iRepertoire HTBI primers were used together with Arm-PCR of CDR3 regions. TCRdb processed the multiplex PCR reads anew with MiXCR; each CDR3 protein has one entry. The top ten clones hold around a quarter of a sample with fewer than 550,000 distinct CDR3 sequences, 15% to 20% of them seen once. This sample's time point: newly diagnosed GD, antithyroid drugs for less than 3 months. Preparation of the TCR library used RNA extracted from PBMCs. These sequences were also reported in another study, on T cells in Graves' hyperthyroidism and ophthalmopathy.

The sequences come from peripheral blood mononuclear cells (PBMCs), collected at new diagnosis, from a patient treated with antithyroid drugs. These receptors were obtained from a woman aged 35-60 years with Graves disease.

This clonotype was counted a few times. CDR3 sequence reads: CASTKTPGQGALGEQFF. The CDR3 DNA reads TGTGCCAGTACCAAAACCCCGGGACAGGGGGCCTTGGGTGAGCAGTTCTTC. The V and J genes are TRBV19 and TRBJ2-1, with 12 bases lining up with TRBD1. The V gene's germline CDR1 is LNHDA and CDR2 SQIVND (reference sequence). The CDR3 consists of 17 residues. J lost 9 bases, V lost 7 bases, and 16 bases had no gene match. Variable domain in full (rest from reference TRBV19 and TRBJ2-1): DGGITQSPKYLFRKEGQNVTLSCEQNLNHDAMYWYRQDPGQGLRLIYYSQIVNDFQKGDIAEGYSVSREKKESFPLTVTSAQKNPTAFYLCASTKTPGQGALGEQFFGPGTRLTVL.

In its sample, this clonotype was seen many times. This chain links TRBV2 with TRBJ2-3; 10 bases align to TRBD1. The CDR3 contains 15 residues. Germline CDR1 SNHLY, CDR2 FYNNEI. J lost 5 bases, V lost 4 bases, and 6 bases had no gene match. In nucleotides, the CDR3 is TGTGCCAGCAGTGGAGGACAGGGGGTAGTAGATACGCAGTATTTT. It yields the protein CASSGGQGVVDTQYF.

The chain joins TRBV20-1 to TRBJ2-3, with D maybe TRBD2 (6 bases). The V end was cut by 3 bases, the J end by 3 bases, with 13 bases between. Germline CDR1 is DFQATT and CDR2 is SNEGSKA (reference sequence). The CDR3 sequence is 14 residues long. The CDR3 bases are TGCAGTGCTAGTAACCGGGAGAGGACAGATACGCAGTATTTT. Amino acid sequence: CSASNRERTDTQYF.

The chain links TRBV27 to TRBJ1-2; the match to TRBD1 covers 7 bases. This CDR3 has 13 amino acids. V shed 4 bases, J shed 6 bases, and the junction held 5 bases outside the gene matches. Germline CDR1 reads MNHEY; CDR2 reads SMNVEV (reference sequence). CDR3 sequence: CASSSTGFNGYTF. CDR3 DNA sequence: TGTGCCAGCAGTTCGACAGGGTTTAATGGCTACACCTTC.

The chain employs TRBV19 and TRBJ2-2; TRBD1 matches 10 bases. Trimming at V came to 7 bases and at J to 5 bases, leaving 4 bases not matched to a gene. Germline CDR1 reads LNHDA; CDR2 reads SQIVND (reference sequence). The CDR3 contains 14 residues. The CDR3 reads CASIGDRGTGELFF. The CDR3 DNA is TGTGCCAGTATCGGGGACAGGGGTACCGGGGAGCTGTTTTTT.

This clonotype was recorded at least ten times. The chain has TRBV6-1 and TRBJ2-7, with 9 nucleotides matching TRBD1. Trimming removed 8 bases from V and 5 bases from J; junction bases left unmatched: 13. Germline loops: CDR1 MNHNS, CDR2 SASEGT. The CDR3 contains 15 residues. The CDR3 region is CASAPLWDREDEQYF. The CDR3 DNA reads TGTGCCAGCGCACCCCTGTGGGACAGGGAGGACGAGCAGTACTTC.

This clonotype was seen only a few times. The V gene is TRBV3-1, the J gene TRBJ1-5; D unclear. The germline CDR1 and CDR2 sequences are LGHDT and YNNKEL (reference sequence). Between the trimmed V and J ends, which lost 1 base and 0 bases, there was a span of 7 bases. This CDR3 contains 15 residues. Written as DNA, the CDR3 is TGTGCCAGCAGCCAAGGGGATTATAGCAATCAGCCCCAGCATTTT. This codes for CASSQGDYSNQPQHF.

This clonotype was seen only a few times. The genes are TRBV20-1 and TRBJ1-6; TRBD1 might be the D (5 bases). The CDR3 runs 14 residues. V was trimmed by 6 bases and J by 4 bases, leaving 13 bases between them. The V gene's germline CDR1 is DFQATT and CDR2 SNEGSKA (reference sequence). In nucleotides, the CDR3 is TGCAGTGCCCAGGGAGAGGAATATAATTCACCCCTCCACTTT. Its translation: CSAQGEEYNSPLHF.

This clonotype was seen ten or more times. This sequence joins TRBV2 and TRBJ2-7; D possibly matches TRBD1 or TRBD2 (5 bases each). This CDR3 has 12 amino acids. Germline CDR1 SNHLY, CDR2 FYNNEI. The V end was cut by 6 bases, the J end by 2 bases, with 8 bases between. The CDR3 is CASRGDPYEQYF. The CDR3 nucleotides are TGTGCCAGCAGGGGGGACCCCTACGAGCAGTACTTC.

The chain joins TRBV6-1 to TRBJ2-7; 7 bases are shared with TRBD1. Per the germline V gene, CDR1 is MNHNS and CDR2 is SASEGT. This CDR3 has 14 residues. V was pared by 6 bases and J by 2 bases, with 7 bases of the junction left unmatched. CDR3 in amino acids: CASSSQDRTYEQYF. CDR3 nucleotides: TGTGCCAGCAGCTCCCAGGACAGGACCTACGAGCAGTACTTC.

The chain combines TRBV4-1 with TRBJ2-1, with 13 positions matching TRBD2. CDR3 length equals 17 residues. Trimming cost V 1 base and J 4 bases; bases outside gene matches: 4. Looked up from germline, CDR1 is MGHRA and CDR2 is YSYEKL. CDR3: CASSQAGTSGVYNEQFF. CDR3 in DNA: TGCGCCAGCAGCCAAGCCGGGACTAGCGGGGTTTACAATGAGCAGTTCTTC.

This clonotype occurred a few times. The chain is built from TRBV19 and TRBJ1-5; TRBD1 is a possible D gene (5 bases). From germline, CDR1 is LNHDA and CDR2 SQIVND (reference sequence). The CDR3 has 14 amino acids. Deletions cut 3 bases from V and 3 bases from J, with 9 bases between. In DNA form, the CDR3 reads TGTGCCAGTAGTATCGACGGGACCAATCAGCCCCAGCATTTT. Translation gives CASSIDGTNQPQHF.

This clonotype showed up many times. The V and J genes are TRBV28 and TRBJ2-7, with a weak D call TRBD1 (5 bases). This CDR3 has 16 amino acids. Germline values: CDR1 MDHEN, CDR2 SYDVKM. Trimming shortened V by 8 bases and J by 3 bases, and 23 bases separated the two germline ends. DNA for the CDR3: TGTGCCAGCCCTATTTATCACAGGCCCTGGGGCTACGAGCAGTACTTC. It translates to CASPIYHRPWGYEQYF. The complete variable domain, with remaining parts taken from reference TRBV28 and TRBJ2-7, reads DVKVTQSSRYLVKRTGEKVFLECVQDMDHENMFWYRQDPGLGLRLIYFSYDVKMKEKGDIPEGYSVSREKKERFSLILESASTNQTSMYLCASPIYHRPWGYEQYFGPGTRLTVT.

V usage is TRBV28 and J usage is TRBJ1-3; 7 bases match TRBD1. V lost 7 bases, J lost 5 bases, and 14 bases stayed unmatched. The CDR3 consists of 16 residues. Germline CDR1 reads MDHEN; CDR2 reads SYDVKM. CDR3 residues: CASTTLSGTARNTIYF. CDR3 in DNA: TGTGCCAGCACGACCCTCTCCGGGACAGCGAGAAACACCATATATTTT.

This clonotype was recorded at least ten times. V usage is TRBV11-2 and J usage is TRBJ2-2; 10 bases align to TRBD2. Per the germline V gene, CDR1 is SGHAT and CDR2 is FQNNGV. Unmatched junction bases numbered 3, after V lost 0 bases and J lost 5 bases. This CDR3 contains 16 residues. For the CDR3, the DNA is TGTGCCAGCAGCTTAGAACCGGGACTAGCGACCGGGGAGCTGTTTTTT. Amino acids: CASSLEPGLATGELFF.

The chain uses TRBV4-2 and TRBJ2-3; perhaps TRBD2 as D (5 bases). The germline V and J ends were trimmed by 0 bases and 0 bases, with 10 bases remaining between them. Germline-derived CDR1 and CDR2 are LGHNA and YNFKEQ. The CDR3 sequence is 16 residues long. The CDR3 sequence is CASSQEFSGSTDTQYF. The CDR3 region has the DNA TGTGCCAGCAGCCAAGAATTCAGCGGCAGCACAGATACGCAGTATTTT.

This clonotype was seen at least ten times. The chain combines TRBV3-1 with TRBJ2-1; 8 bases agree with TRBD1. The germline V gene encodes CDR1 LGHDT and CDR2 YNNKEL (reference sequence). The V segment lost 4 bases and the J segment 4 bases; nucleotides outside the gene matches: 0. The CDR3 length is 13 residues. Written as DNA, the CDR3 is TGTGCCAGCAGCCGGGACAGGTACAATGAGCAGTTCTTC. This codes for CASSRDRYNEQFF.

This clonotype was seen at least ten times. The chain joins TRBV12-3 or TRBV12-4 to TRBJ2-7; the D gene is possibly TRBD1 (6 bases). This CDR3 comprises 13 residues. The V and J ends lost 5 bases and 3 bases respectively, with 11 bases between them. The DNA of the CDR3 is TGTGCCAGCAGTCCCGCGGACAGCTACGAGCAGTACTTC. Its translation: CASSPADSYEQYF.

The chain combines TRBV6-1 with TRBJ1-1, with unresolved D. V dropped 6 bases and J dropped 3 bases, with 11 bases sitting between them. CDR1 is MNHNS, CDR2 SASEGT, per germline. The CDR3 runs to 13 residues. This CDR3 reads CASRGRRDTEAFF. DNA for the CDR3: TGTGCCAGCAGAGGCAGGAGGGACACTGAAGCTTTCTTT.

This clonotype was observed a few times. The genes are TRBV29-1 and TRBJ2-5; D is tentatively TRBD1 or TRBD2 (6 bases each). Germline V gene sequence: CDR1 SQVTM, CDR2 ANQGSEA. The CDR3 length is 14 residues. Trimming cost V 2 bases and J 1 base, with 11 bases left between them. This CDR3 reads CSVERGELQETQYF. CDR3 DNA sequence: TGCAGCGTTGAAAGGGGGGAACTCCAAGAGACCCAGTACTTC.

This clonotype has a count of ten or more. The chain carries TRBV6-1 and TRBJ1-1; 11 bases are a match to TRBD1. This CDR3 comprises 17 residues. Germline CDR1 is MNHNS and CDR2 is SASEGT. Trimming at V came to 5 bases and at J to 1 base, leaving 9 bases not matched to a gene. The CDR3 protein is CASSRWTGGLTNTEAFF. Written as DNA, the CDR3 is TGTGCCAGCAGTCGATGGACAGGGGGCTTAACGAACACTGAAGCTTTCTTT.

This clonotype came up many times. The chain couples TRBV7-3 to TRBJ2-7, with D uncertain. Deletions cut 5 bases from V and 5 bases from J, with 13 bases between. CDR1 and CDR2 (germline): SGHTA, FQGTGA. The CDR3 runs 13 residues. CDR3 nucleotide sequence: TGTGCCAGCAGCCCCCCGGGCGACCACGAGCAGTACTTC. Translated, it gives CASSPPGDHEQYF.

This clonotype was observed many times. The chain recombines TRBV12-3 or TRBV12-4 with TRBJ2-7, with no clear D. Trimming shortened V by 2 bases and J by 2 bases, and 7 bases separated the two germline ends. The CDR3 contains 13 residues. The CDR3 is CASSLLHTYEQYF. DNA of the CDR3: TGTGCCAGCAGTTTATTGCACACCTACGAGCAGTACTTC.

This chain uses TRBV15 with TRBJ2-7; D gene unclear. The germline V gene encodes CDR1 LNHNV and CDR2 YYDKDF (reference sequence). Trimming stripped 4 bases from V and 3 bases from J, with 13 bases between. The CDR3 extends over 14 amino acids. The CDR3 nucleotides are TGTGCCACCAGCACTTCTATGGGTTACTACGAGCAGTACTTC. This codes for CATSTSMGYYEQYF.

This clonotype occurred a few times. The rearrangement joins TRBV7-9 to TRBJ2-1; 7 nucleotides align to TRBD1. V lost 4 bases, J lost 5 bases, and 11 bases stayed unmatched. This CDR3 spans 16 amino acids. Germline CDR1 reads SEHNR; CDR2 reads FQNEAQ (reference sequence). CDR3 sequence (DNA): TGTGCCAGCAGCTCACGCGAGGGACAGAGCAACAATGAGCAGTTCTTC. This sequence encodes CASSSREGQSNNEQFF.

This clonotype appeared many times. The chain couples TRBV5-6 to TRBJ2-5; the D gene could be TRBD1 or TRBD2 (5 bases each). Trimming left V 7 bases short and J 4 bases short, with 14 bases between. The CDR3 is 13 amino acids. Germline values: CDR1 SGHDT, CDR2 YYEEEE. CDR3 residues: CASVLRAGETQYF. CDR3 bases: TGTGCCAGCGTTCTCAGGGCGGGAGAGACCCAGTACTTC.

This clonotype was observed at least ten times. V is TRBV7-9 and J is TRBJ2-5; no clear D gene. CDR1 and CDR2 (germline): SEHNR, FQNEAQ (reference sequence). With 5 bases removed from V and 5 bases from J, the gap between germline ends came to 15 bases. This CDR3 comprises 14 residues. The chain's CDR3 is CASSTTLSRETQYF. In DNA, the CDR3 is TGTGCCAGCAGCACGACACTAAGTAGGGAGACCCAGTACTTC.

This clonotype was seen a few times. V and J are TRBV13 and TRBJ2-3; 10 bases are shared with TRBD2. CDR3 length: 18 amino acids. Germline-derived CDR1 and CDR2 are PRHDT and FYEKMQ (reference sequence). V was pared by 5 bases and J by 2 bases, with 13 bases of the junction left unmatched. The CDR3 region has the DNA TGTGCCAGCAGCCCCCCCCGACTAGCGGGCGACTCCACAGATACGCAGTATTTT. Its protein product is CASSPPRLAGDSTDTQYF. The variable domain in full, completed from reference TRBV13 and TRBJ2-3, reads AAGVIQSPRHLIKEKRETATLKCYPIPRHDTVYWYQQGPGQDPQFLISFYEKMQSDKGSIPDRFSAQQFSDYHSELNMSSLELGDSALYFCASSPPRLAGDSTDTQYFGPGTRLTVL.